This T cell receptor beta chain was sequenced in a study of blood T cells in healthy people across ages. PCR was performed a second time for roughly 7 to 11 cycles using a sample-barcoded 5' primer and a J-beta primer mix. TCRdb re-analysed the 5' RACE reads in MiXCR, keeping a single row per CDR3 protein. The repertoire holds about 1,400,000 distinct CDR3 sequences, with around 42% as singletons. CDR3 size: 13 residues. The receptor was isolated from a woman aged 18-29 years in good health. Sequencing used blood. The chain has TRBV12-3 or TRBV12-4 and TRBJ2-5; a possible D gene is TRBD1 (6 bases). The J call may be in error: the DNA end matches TRBJ2-7 better. The CDR3, as DNA: TGTGCCAGCGATCAGGGGCTAGGGGGCGAGCAGTACTTC. Residues: CASDQGLGGEQYF.